The 23 T cell receptor beta chains given below trace back to one sample, sequenced in a study of spatial heterogeneity in lung cancer. Their antigens are not known. Whole-study results and caveats: In tumors, expanded intratumoral alpha and beta TCR counts tracked mutation counts.

Using its own MiXCR run on the 5' RACE reads, TCRdb lists one record per CDR3 protein. The table records roughly 250 distinct CDR3 sequences, 51% of them present only once. Regarding time point: sample taken at primary tumor resection. Sequencing was performed on lung tumor tissue, taken at surgery. Receptor source: a male donor with early-stage non-small cell lung cancer.

Note on this clonotype: This beta chain appears as a stray read in a library generated for alpha chains; its size is not informative. The chain uses TRBV9 and TRBJ2-3; unclear D gene. The germline gives CDR1 SGDLS, CDR2 YYNGEE. V shed 0 bases and J shed 3 bases, with 8 bases lying between them. This CDR3 is 14 amino acids long. The CDR3 is CASSVAVRTDTQYF. In DNA, the CDR3 is TGTGCCAGCAGCGTAGCAGTTAGGACAGATACGCAGTATTTT.

This clonotype counts as hyperexpanded. This beta chain appears as a stray read in a library generated for alpha chains; its size is not informative. This chain joins TRBV7-8 and TRBJ2-3; tentatively, D is TRBD1 (6 bases). V lost 4 bases to trimming and J lost 4 bases, with 18 bases between them. The CDR3 has 16 residues. From germline, CDR1 is SGHVS and CDR2 FQNEAQ. For the CDR3, the DNA is TGTGCCAGCAGCTCCCACAGGGCTACTCTGTCAGATACGCAGTATTTT. This encodes CASSSHRATLSDTQYF.

This clonotype rates as hyperexpanded (1% or more). Because the library targeted alpha chains, this beta chain is an off-target read whose size means little. The V gene is TRBV6-5, the J gene TRBJ2-7, with D unresolved. V was trimmed by 2 bases and J by 3 bases, leaving 8 bases between them. CDR3 length equals 13 residues. The germline V gene encodes CDR1 MNHEY and CDR2 SVGAGI. CDR3 DNA sequence: TGTGCCAGCAGTTACGAAAGCCACTACGAGCAGTACTTC. It specifies CASSYESHYEQYF.

A word on this clonotype: The size of this beta chain means little, since it is a stray read in a library made for alpha chains. The CDR3 here is CASSQERAGGLETQYF. The CDR3 DNA follows: TGCGCCAGCAGCCAAGAGCGAGCGGGGGGCCTGGAGACCCAGTACTTC. This chain connects TRBV4-3 to TRBJ2-5, with 9 bases fitting TRBD2. With 0 bases clipped from V and 5 bases from J, the junction kept 7 bases outside the gene matches. Germline V gives CDR1 LGHNA, CDR2 YSLEER. The CDR3 is 16 residues long.

A remark on this clonotype: This beta chain is a stray sequence in a library constructed for alpha chains; its clone size is not meaningful. The chain joins TRBV6-2 or TRBV6-3 to TRBJ2-1, with D hard to call. This CDR3 region has 15 residues. Trimming pared 2 bases from V and 0 bases from J, leaving 8 bases between. CDR1 is MNHEY and CDR2 is SVGEGT in the germline V gene. CDR3 sequence reads: CASSYSQASYNEQFF. CDR3 bases: TGTGCCAGCAGTTACAGTCAGGCCTCCTACAATGAGCAGTTCTTC.

As concerns this clonotype: In a library made to pick up alpha chains, this beta chain is a stray read with a size that means little. The chain has TRBV28 and TRBJ2-3, with 10 bases that match TRBD2. Germline lookup yields CDR1 MDHEN and CDR2 SYDVKM. The CDR3 runs 14 residues. The ends lost 8 bases at V and 5 bases at J; junction bases unmatched: 7. Here the CDR3 DNA reads TGTGCCAGCCAGAGCGGGGGGGCCCAAGATACGCAGTATTTT. This encodes CASQSGGAQDTQYF.

For this clonotype: For a library built for alpha chains, this beta chain is a stray read; little rests on its size. The chain has TRBV7-6 and TRBJ2-3, with 7 bases aligning to TRBD1. Germline loops: CDR1 SGHVS, CDR2 FNYEAQ. The CDR3 loop spans 15 amino acids. V shed 9 bases, J shed 2 bases, and the junction held 11 bases outside the gene matches. In DNA form, the CDR3 reads TGTGCCAGTAGCCCTAGGACAGGCTACACAGATACGCAGTATTTT. This sequence encodes CASSPRTGYTDTQYF. Full variable domain (outside the CDR3, taken from reference TRBV7-6 and TRBJ2-3): GAGVSQSPRYKVTKRGQDVALRCDPISGHVSLYWYRQALGQGPEFLTYFNYEAQQDKSGLPNDRFSAERPEGSISTLTIQRTEQRDSAMYRCASSPRTGYTDTQYFGPGTRLTVL.

As concerns this clonotype: Since it is a stray read in a library aimed at alpha chains, this beta chain has a size that is not meaningful. The chain joins TRBV7-2 to TRBJ2-7; D gene uncertain. The V and J ends lost 1 base and 1 base respectively, with 5 bases between them. In germline, CDR1 is SGHTA, CDR2 FQGNSA. The CDR3 consists of 13 residues. CDR3 protein: CASSLGRSYEQYF. The DNA for the CDR3 is TGTGCCAGCAGCTTAGGGCGGTCCTACGAGCAGTACTTC. Filled out from reference TRBV7-2 and TRBJ2-7, the complete variable domain reads GAGVSQSPSNKVTEKGKDVELRCDPISGHTALYWYRQSLGQGLEFLIYFQGNSAPDKSGLPSDRFSAERTGGSVSTLTIQRTQQEDSAVYLCASSLGRSYEQYFGPGTRLTVT.

This clonotype came up a few times. Being off target in a library aimed at alpha chains, this beta chain has a size of little meaning. This chain joins TRBV5-1 and TRBJ2-3; the D is unclear. CDR3 length: 14 amino acids. Trimming removed 0 bases from V and 5 bases from J, with 10 bases in between. CDR1 is SGHRS, CDR2 YFSETQ, per germline. The CDR3 region is CASSLGQAEDTQYF. Written as DNA, the CDR3 is TGCGCCAGCAGCTTGGGGCAGGCGGAAGATACGCAGTATTTT.

To note about this clonotype: Because this beta chain is a stray read in a library intended to capture alpha chains, its abundance should not be given much weight. V is TRBV5-1 and J is TRBJ2-2; D uncertain. Germline lookup yields CDR1 SGHRS and CDR2 YFSETQ. This CDR3 contains 14 residues. V lost 1 base and J 6 bases, leaving 10 bases between the germline ends. CDR3 sequence: CASSLQGMPGELFF. CDR3 in DNA: TGCGCCAGCAGCTTGCAAGGGATGCCCGGGGAGCTGTTTTTT. Filled out from reference TRBV5-1 and TRBJ2-2, the complete variable domain reads KAGVTQTPRYLIKTRGQQVTLSCSPISGHRSVSWYQQTPGQGLQFLFEYFSETQRNKGNFPGRFSGRQFSNSRSEMNVSTLELGDSALYLCASSLQGMPGELFFGEGSRLTVL.

This clonotype was observed a few times. Being off target in a library aimed at alpha chains, this beta chain has a size of little meaning. The rearrangement joins TRBV19 to TRBJ2-7, with 7 positions matching TRBD1. The CDR3 extends over 16 amino acids. Germline V gene data show CDR1 as LNHDA and CDR2 as SQIVND (reference sequence). The V segment lost 4 bases and the J segment 0 bases; nucleotides outside the gene matches: 9. The CDR3: CASSTNLDRNSYEQYF. The CDR3 DNA reads TGTGCCAGTAGTACCAACCTGGACAGGAACTCCTACGAGCAGTACTTC.

The sample holds a few counts of this clonotype. This beta chain turned up in a library designed for alpha chains; as an off-target read, its abundance says little. This chain joins TRBV7-9 and TRBJ2-5; D not resolved. With 5 bases removed from V and 2 bases from J, the gap between germline ends came to 12 bases. The CDR3 covers 14 residues. CDR1 is SEHNR, CDR2 FQNEAQ, per germline (reference sequence). This chain's CDR3 is CASSPRPRQETQYF. As DNA, the CDR3 is TGTGCCAGCAGCCCTAGGCCGCGACAAGAGACCCAGTACTTC.

Details on this clonotype: This beta chain represents an off-target read in a library built for alpha chains; its size is of limited meaning. The J gene is TRBJ2-1, the V gene TRBV15, with 9 bases that match TRBD1. The germline CDR1 and CDR2 sequences are LNHNV and YYDKDF (reference sequence). This CDR3 contains 13 residues. Germline trimming cut 3 bases from V and 12 bases from J; bases unmatched to any gene: 6. The CDR3 region is CATSSSPDRGQFF. CDR3 nucleotide sequence: TGTGCCACCAGCAGTTCCCCGGACAGGGGGCAGTTCTTC.

With respect to this clonotype: Being off target in a library aimed at alpha chains, this beta chain has a size of little meaning. The chain has TRBV25-1 and TRBJ1-1; D gene uncertain. The CDR3 has 14 residues. V was shortened by 3 bases and J by 4 bases, with 12 bases between the two germline ends. Germline CDR1 and CDR2: MGHDK and SYGVNS. DNA for the CDR3: TGTGCCAGCAGTGAGAACCGGGTCTCCACTGAAGCTTTCTTT. Protein product: CASSENRVSTEAFF. Supplemented by reference TRBV25-1 and TRBJ1-1, the full variable domain reads EADIYQTPRYLVIGTGKKITLECSQTMGHDKMYWYQQDPGMELHLIHYSYGVNSTEKGDLSSESTVSRIRTEHFPLTLESARPSHTSQYLCASSENRVSTEAFFGQGTRLTVV.

This clonotype showed up just a few times. For a library built for alpha chains, this beta chain is a stray read; little rests on its size. This rearrangement joins TRBV20-1 to TRBJ2-1; D may match TRBD1 or TRBD2 (5 bases each). The CDR3 sequence is 11 residues long. Germline assignment: CDR1 DFQATT and CDR2 SNEGSKA (reference sequence). Trimming removed 3 bases from V and 9 bases from J, with 9 bases in between. Here the CDR3 DNA reads TGCAGTGCTAGCTTGGGGGTTGAGCAGTTCTTC. This codes for CSASLGVEQFF.

As to this clonotype: This beta chain is a stray sequence in a library constructed for alpha chains; its clone size is not meaningful. The chain links TRBV7-9 to TRBJ2-3, with D perhaps assigned TRBD1 or TRBD2 (5 bases each). The V gene's germline CDR1 is SEHNR and CDR2 FQNEAQ (reference sequence). There are 15 residues in the CDR3. Trimming cost V 3 bases and J 3 bases, with 13 bases left between them. The CDR3 loop reads CASSFRGRETDTQYF. In DNA form, the CDR3 reads TGTGCCAGCAGCTTTAGGGGACGCGAAACAGATACGCAGTATTTT.

This clonotype showed up just a few times. This beta chain appears as a stray read in a library generated for alpha chains; its size is not informative. This chain connects TRBV28 to TRBJ2-3; D is ambiguous. Germline V gene sequence: CDR1 MDHEN, CDR2 SYDVKM. The CDR3 is 12 amino acids. Here the CDR3 DNA reads TGTGCTACGAGACGGGGCACAGATACGCAGTATTTT. This codes for CATRRGTDTQYF. The complete variable domain, with remaining parts taken from reference TRBV28 and TRBJ2-3, reads DVKVTQSSRYLVKRTGEKVFLECVQDMDHENMFWYRQDPGLGLRLIYFSYDVKMKEKGDIPEGYSVSREKKERFSLILESASTNQTSMYLCATRRGTDTQYFGPGTRLTVL.

Regarding this clonotype: This beta chain came through as a stray read in a library set up for alpha chains, and its size says little. The chain joins TRBV5-4 to TRBJ2-4; weak D call: TRBD1 (6 bases). The CDR3 sequence is 17 residues long. CDR1 and CDR2 from the germline V gene are SGHNT and YYREEE (reference sequence). The V end lost 4 bases, the J end lost 0 bases, and 17 bases lay between the germline ends. CDR3 loop: CASSTGHQTVAKNIQYF. In DNA form, the CDR3 reads TGTGCCAGCAGCACGGGACATCAGACCGTAGCCAAAAACATTCAGTACTTC.

About this clonotype itself: A library prepared for alpha chains yielded this beta chain as an off-target read; its size is of little meaning. This chain connects TRBV5-1 to TRBJ2-5; TRBD1 agrees at 12 bases. With V trimmed by 4 bases and J by 4 bases, 2 bases remained unmatched. The CDR3 is made up of 14 amino acids. Germline CDR1 reads SGHRS; CDR2 reads YFSETQ. The CDR3 nucleotides are TGCGCCAGCAGCGGGACAGGGGGCCGAGAGACCCAGTACTTC. Its protein is CASSGTGGRETQYF.

This clonotype was counted only a few times. This beta chain came through as a stray read in a library set up for alpha chains, and its size says little. This rearrangement joins TRBV4-1 to TRBJ2-3, with a possible D match to TRBD2 (5 bases). The V gene's germline CDR1 is MGHRA and CDR2 YSYEKL. The CDR3 totals 18 residues. V lost 2 bases and J lost 0, with 18 bases in between. The CDR3 sequence is CASSQRGPRYSSTDTQYF. In nucleotides, the CDR3 is TGCGCCAGCAGCCAAAGAGGGCCCCGGTACTCAAGCACAGATACGCAGTATTTT.

This clonotype was counted a few times. As an off-target read in a library built for alpha chains, this beta chain has a frequency of little significance. The chain carries TRBV9 and TRBJ2-7, with D possibly being TRBD1 or TRBD2 (6 bases each). The CDR3 runs 12 residues. Deletions cut 3 bases from V and 6 bases from J, with 10 bases between. Looked up from germline, CDR1 is SGDLS and CDR2 is YYNGEE. The CDR3: CASSEGGVEQYF. DNA of the CDR3: TGTGCCAGCAGCGAGGGGGGTGTCGAGCAGTACTTC.

With regard to this clonotype: As an off-target read in a library built for alpha chains, this beta chain has a frequency of little significance. The chain employs TRBV4-1 and TRBJ2-7; 7 bases align to TRBD1. The CDR3 runs 18 residues. The junction had 15 bases not matched to a gene; V was cut back by 1 base and J by 3 bases. From germline, CDR1 is MGHRA and CDR2 YSYEKL. This CDR3 is CASSQASFDRAGNYEQYF. As DNA, the CDR3 is TGCGCCAGCAGCCAAGCCTCCTTCGACAGGGCCGGGAACTACGAGCAGTACTTC.

Concerning this clonotype itself: This beta chain is a stray read from a library made for alpha chains; its abundance is not meaningful. The J gene is TRBJ2-4, the V gene TRBV6-2 or TRBV6-3, with TRBD2 as a possible D gene (5 bases). Trimming shortened V by 6 bases and J by 1 base, and 13 bases separated the two germline ends. The CDR3 sequence is 15 residues long. Looked up from germline, CDR1 is MNHEY and CDR2 is SVGEGT. CDR3 loop: CASSVHGEAKNIQYF. For the CDR3, the DNA is TGTGCCAGCAGCGTCCATGGGGAGGCCAAAAACATTCAGTACTTC.